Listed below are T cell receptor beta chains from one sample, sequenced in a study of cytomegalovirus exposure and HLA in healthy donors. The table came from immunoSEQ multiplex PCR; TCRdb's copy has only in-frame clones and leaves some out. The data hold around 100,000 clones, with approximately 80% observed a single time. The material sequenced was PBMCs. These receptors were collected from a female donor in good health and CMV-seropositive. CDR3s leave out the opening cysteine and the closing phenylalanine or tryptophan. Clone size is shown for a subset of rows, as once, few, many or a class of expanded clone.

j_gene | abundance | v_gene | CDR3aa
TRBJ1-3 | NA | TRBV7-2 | ASSPQQGAAGNTIY
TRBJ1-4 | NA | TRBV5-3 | ARSLVVLREKLF
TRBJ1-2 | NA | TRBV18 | ASSPNRGGRGAYGYT
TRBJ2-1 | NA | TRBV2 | ASRTDYNEQF
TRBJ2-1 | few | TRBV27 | ASSLAGAGSYNEQF
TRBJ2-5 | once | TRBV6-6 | ASSHPQQGQETQY
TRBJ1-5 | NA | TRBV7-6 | ASSLEGRGADQPQH
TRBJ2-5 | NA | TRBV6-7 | ASSNRDRKGIGETQY
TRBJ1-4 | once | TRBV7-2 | ASSLGGAKNEKLF
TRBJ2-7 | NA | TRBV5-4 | ASSFSTLSYEQY
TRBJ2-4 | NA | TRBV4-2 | ASSQDPSVKNIQY
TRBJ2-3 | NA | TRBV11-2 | ASSPLLRRTDTQY
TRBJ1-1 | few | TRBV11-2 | ASSFLEGNTEAF
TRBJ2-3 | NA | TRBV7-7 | ASSLQGGTDTQY
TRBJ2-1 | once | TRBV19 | ASSMRELFNEQF
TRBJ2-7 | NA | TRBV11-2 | ASSLGLAVYEQY
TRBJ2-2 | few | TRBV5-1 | ASSSGLANTGELF
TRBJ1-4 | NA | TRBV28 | ASSVGGVGKLF
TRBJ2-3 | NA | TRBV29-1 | SVEEYFGRTSGTDTQY
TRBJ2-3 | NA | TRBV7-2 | ASSMGQGSRDTQY
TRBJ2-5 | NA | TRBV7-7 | ASSRSAGVSETQY
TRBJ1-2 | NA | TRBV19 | ASSKPGQEYGYT
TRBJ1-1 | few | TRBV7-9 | ASSLAGARAF
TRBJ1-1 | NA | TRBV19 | ASSILGQGARSTEAF
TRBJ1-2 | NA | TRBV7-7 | ASSLARGSDYGYT
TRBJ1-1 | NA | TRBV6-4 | ASSVQEWSTEAF
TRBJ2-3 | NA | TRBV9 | ASSDSGVTDTQY
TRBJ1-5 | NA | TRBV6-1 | ASRTSVGGYQPQH
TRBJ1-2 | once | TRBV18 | ASSPPTLLYGYT
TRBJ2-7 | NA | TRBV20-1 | SASWGLEQY
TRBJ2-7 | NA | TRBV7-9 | ASSLAGGHYEQY
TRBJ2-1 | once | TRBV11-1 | ASSFGREGQQF
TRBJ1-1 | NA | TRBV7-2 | ASSLVFGGVGTEAF
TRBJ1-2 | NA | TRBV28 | ASRAGGAGGYT
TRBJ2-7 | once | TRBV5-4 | ASSPRTGGPYEQY
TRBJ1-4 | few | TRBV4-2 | ASSQEQATNEKLF
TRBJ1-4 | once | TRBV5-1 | ASSFGATNEKLF
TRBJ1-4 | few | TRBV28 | ASSQLGGARTNEKLF
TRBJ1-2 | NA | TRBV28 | ASSKTPMYGYT
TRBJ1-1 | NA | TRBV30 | ASQTGDTEAF
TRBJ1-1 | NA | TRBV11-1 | ASSSRVRTEAF